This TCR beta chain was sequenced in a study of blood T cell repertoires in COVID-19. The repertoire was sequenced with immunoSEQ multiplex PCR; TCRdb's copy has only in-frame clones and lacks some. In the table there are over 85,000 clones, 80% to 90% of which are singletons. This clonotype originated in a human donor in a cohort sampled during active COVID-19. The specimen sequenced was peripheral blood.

The CDR3 here is CASSFAGEDTQYF. The CDR3 region has the DNA TGCGCCAGCAGCTTTGCAGGGGAAGATACGCAGTATTTT. J is TRBJ2-3 and V is TRBV5-1; maybe TRBD1 (6 bases). There are 13 residues in the CDR3. The V end lost 2 bases, the J end lost 5 bases, and 9 bases lay between the germline ends. CDR1 is SGHRS, CDR2 YFSETQ, per germline.